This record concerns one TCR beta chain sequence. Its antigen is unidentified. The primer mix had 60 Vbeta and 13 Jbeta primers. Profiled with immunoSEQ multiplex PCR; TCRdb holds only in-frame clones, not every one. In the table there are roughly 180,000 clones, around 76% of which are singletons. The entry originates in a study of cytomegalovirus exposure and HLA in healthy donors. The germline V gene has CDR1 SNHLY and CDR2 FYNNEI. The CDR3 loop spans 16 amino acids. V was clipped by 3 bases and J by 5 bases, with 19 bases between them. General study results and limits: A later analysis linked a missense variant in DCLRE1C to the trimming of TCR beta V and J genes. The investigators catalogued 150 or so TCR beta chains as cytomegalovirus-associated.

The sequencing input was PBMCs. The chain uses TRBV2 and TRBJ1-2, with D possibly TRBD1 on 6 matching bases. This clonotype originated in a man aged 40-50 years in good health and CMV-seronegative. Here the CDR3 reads CASSEMAGDKGYGYTF. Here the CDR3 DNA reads TGTGCCAGCAGTGAGATGGCAGGGGATAAGGGTTATGGCTACACCTTC.